This entry describes one T cell receptor beta chain. Its antigen is unknown. The sample is drawn from a study of T-cell reconstitution after alpha-beta-depleted transplantation in children. Overall study results and limits: Some patients showed high day-60 TCRbeta diversity, which derived from surviving recipient T cells and thymic progenitors. From newly produced T cells came most of the T-cell counts and diversity one year after transplant.

CDR1 and CDR2 from the germline V gene are MNHEY and SMNVEV (reference sequence). The CDR3 has 13 residues. V trimming: 10 bases; J trimming: 7 bases; junction bases outside the gene matches: 12. Library preparation (for TCRbeta) was performed with unique molecular identifiers. TCRdb itself ran the PCR reads through MiXCR, one entry per CDR3 protein. The repertoire holds about 870,000 distinct CDR3 sequences, with less than 20% as singletons. The chain combines TRBV27 with TRBJ2-5; 7 positions match TRBD2. The receptor comes from a male patient younger than 18 who had a stem cell transplant for acute lymphoblastic leukemia, so the T cells may come from the graft donor. The input for sequencing was PBMCs, mostly from graft donor cells, taken 360 days after TCRalphabeta/CD19-depleted stem cell transplant. Written as DNA, the CDR3 is TGTGCCACTACTACACCGGGACTATGGACCCAGTACTTC. Translating gives CATTTPGLWTQYF.